This TCR beta chain was obtained from a study of blood T cell repertoires in COVID-19. Original processing notes: Quantification of nucleated cells was approximated via reference gene primer amplification. This table comes from immunoSEQ multiplex PCR, and its TCRdb copy is limited to in-frame clones, with some not included. The D gene and trimming were derived from the DNA, and the V and J assignments and clone size from that table. The table lists about 100,000 clones, roughly 90% of them singletons. The receptor's source is a woman aged 50 to 65 with COVID-19, enrolled during active disease. The sample was peripheral blood.

This chain's CDR3 is CASSPTNRANGYTF. DNA of the CDR3: TGTGCCAGTAGTCCGACCAACAGGGCCAATGGCTACACCTTC. This chain connects TRBV19 to TRBJ1-2, with D possibly matching TRBD1 (6 bases). Germline V gives CDR1 LNHDA, CDR2 SQIVND (reference sequence). The CDR3 covers 14 residues. V gave up 5 bases and J gave up 6 bases, with 16 bases separating them.